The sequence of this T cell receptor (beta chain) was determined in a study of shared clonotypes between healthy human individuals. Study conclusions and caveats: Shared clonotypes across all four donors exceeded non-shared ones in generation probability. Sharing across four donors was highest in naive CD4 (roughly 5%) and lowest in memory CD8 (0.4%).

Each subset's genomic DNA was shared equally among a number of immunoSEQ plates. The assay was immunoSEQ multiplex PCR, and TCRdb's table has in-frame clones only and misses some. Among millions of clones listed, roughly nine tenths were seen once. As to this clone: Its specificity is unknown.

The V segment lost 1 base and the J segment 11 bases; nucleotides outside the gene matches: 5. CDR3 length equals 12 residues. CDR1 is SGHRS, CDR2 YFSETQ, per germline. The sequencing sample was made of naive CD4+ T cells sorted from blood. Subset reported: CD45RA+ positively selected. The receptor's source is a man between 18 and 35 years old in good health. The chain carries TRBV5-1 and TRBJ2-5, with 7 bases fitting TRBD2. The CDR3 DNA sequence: TGCGCCAGCAGCTTGAACACGGGAGGTCAGTACTTC. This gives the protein CASSLNTGGQYF. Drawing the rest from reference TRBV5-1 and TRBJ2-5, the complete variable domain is KAGVTQTPRYLIKTRGQQVTLSCSPISGHRSVSWYQQTPGQGLQFLFEYFSETQRNKGNFPGRFSGRQFSNSRSEMNVSTLELGDSALYLCASSLNTGGQYFGPGTRLLVL.